The 18 T cell receptor beta chains presented below share a single source sample, sequenced in a study of T cells in Graves' hyperthyroidism and ophthalmopathy. TCR beta CDR3 sequences were amplified from RNA transcripts. When the TCR CDR3 underwent first-round RT-PCR, the HTBI primer set was used. TCRdb called the multiplex PCR reads again in MiXCR, with one record for every CDR3 protein. Found here are around 350,000 distinct CDR3 sequences, 19% of them singletons; the top ten hold around 3.6%. Sequenced sample: blood. Receptor source: a woman aged 18-29 years with Graves' hyperthyroidism.

This clonotype was seen many times. The chain recombines TRBV11-2 with TRBJ1-5; no reliable D call. Trimming took 2 bases from V and 3 from J, leaving 14 bases between them. This CDR3 comprises 16 residues. CDR1 SGHAT and CDR2 FQNNGV come from the germline V gene. The CDR3 DNA reads as TGTGCCAGCAGCTTACAGATTTTCCCATTCAATCAGCCCCAGCATTTT. Translated, it gives CASSLQIFPFNQPQHF.

The sample holds many counts of this clonotype. This rearrangement joins TRBV11-2 to TRBJ1-3, with D possibly TRBD1 on 5 matching bases. The germline gives CDR1 SGHAT, CDR2 FQNNGV. The length of the CDR3 is 15 residues. V was cut by 6 bases and J by 3 bases, with 15 bases left in between. The CDR3: CASSWDGPIGNTIYF. CDR3 sequence (DNA): TGTGCCAGCAGTTGGGACGGCCCGATTGGAAACACCATATATTTT.

This clonotype was recorded at least ten times. The chain joins TRBV12-3 or TRBV12-4 to TRBJ1-5; D call uncertain. The CDR3 sequence is 15 residues long. Deletions cut 4 bases from V and 0 bases from J, with 10 bases between. CDR3: CASSSKSLSNQPQHF. In nucleotides, the CDR3 is TGTGCCAGCAGTTCGAAATCCCTTAGCAATCAGCCCCAGCATTTT.

At least ten counts were recorded for this clonotype. This chain joins TRBV4-1 and TRBJ1-5, with 8 bases aligning to TRBD1. With 0 bases clipped from V and 5 bases from J, the junction kept 6 bases outside the gene matches. The length of the CDR3 is 16 residues. Germline-derived CDR1 and CDR2 are MGHRA and YSYEKL. The CDR3 loop is CASSQDEGQAHQPQHF. The CDR3 nucleotides read TGCGCCAGCAGCCAAGATGAGGGACAGGCACATCAGCCCCAGCATTTT.

There are many counts of this clonotype. The chain recombines TRBV6-2 or TRBV6-3 with TRBJ1-5; D possibly corresponds to TRBD1 (5 bases). Germline lookup yields CDR1 MNHEY and CDR2 SVGEGT. Trimming pared 2 bases from V and 0 bases from J, leaving 5 bases between. The CDR3 contains 14 residues. CDR3 residues: CASSYGASNQPQHF. The CDR3 nucleotides are TGTGCCAGCAGTTACGGGGCTAGCAATCAGCCCCAGCATTTT.

The sample holds many counts of this clonotype. This rearrangement joins TRBV30 to TRBJ1-2, with unresolved D. V lost 3 bases and J 0 bases, leaving 14 bases between the germline ends. Per germline, CDR1 GTSNPN and CDR2 SVGIG (reference sequence). The CDR3 sequence is 15 residues long. The DNA for the CDR3 is TGTGCCTGGAGCGGAGTGAGCGTAGCTAACTATGGCTACACCTTC. Its protein product is CAWSGVSVANYGYTF. Full variable domain (missing parts from reference TRBV30 and TRBJ1-2): SQTIHQWPATLVQPVGSPLSLECTVEGTSNPNLYWYRQAAGRGLQLLFYSVGIGQISSEVPQNLSASRPQDRQFILSSKKLLLSDSGFYLCAWSGVSVANYGYTFGSGTRLTVV.

In this sample, this clonotype turned up many times. The gene calls are TRBV14 and TRBJ1-1, with D unclear. This CDR3 spans 13 amino acids. Trimming took off 2 bases at V and 5 bases at J, with 9 bases between the two ends. The germline CDR1 and CDR2 sequences are SGHDN and FVKESK. The DNA for the CDR3 is TGTGCCAGCAGCCAATTTAGTATGACTGAAGCTTTCTTT. Translated, it gives CASSQFSMTEAFF.

The chain couples TRBV12-3 or TRBV12-4 to TRBJ2-7, with a weak D call TRBD2 (6 bases). The V end lost 5 bases, the J end lost 3 bases, and 14 bases lay between the germline ends. The CDR3 extends over 14 amino acids. For the CDR3, the DNA is TGTGCCAGCAGTACCAGGAGGGGTCTCTACGAGCAGTACTTC. Its protein is CASSTRRGLYEQYF.

Notes on this clonotype: The germline gene is not matched at one end of the junction; a read error may be the cause. This rearrangement joins TRBV6-5 to TRBJ2-7; possible D gene TRBD2, 5 bases. Germline-derived CDR1 and CDR2 are MNHEY and SVGAGI. The CDR3 length is 14 residues. The CDR3 region is CASSYSTGNHEQYF. The DNA for the CDR3 is TGTGCCAGCAGCTACTCGACGGGAAACCATGAGCAGTACTTC.

The sample holds many counts of this clonotype. The rearrangement uses TRBV19 and TRBJ1-1; D not certain. CDR3 length: 14 residues. CDR1 is LNHDA, CDR2 SQIVND, per germline (reference sequence). V shed 2 bases and J shed 5 bases, with 12 bases lying between them. Here the CDR3 DNA reads TGTGCCAGTAGTATACCCTCCCGGGCGACTGAAGCTTTCTTT. This encodes CASSIPSRATEAFF.

This clonotype was seen at least ten times. The CDR3 DNA sequence: TGCGCCAGCAGCTTGACAGTCATGAACACTGAAGCTTTCTTT. Protein: CASSLTVMNTEAFF. The chain is built from TRBV5-1 and TRBJ1-1, with D unclear. The CDR3 is 14 residues long. V lost 1 base and J lost 0, with 7 bases in between. In germline, CDR1 is SGHRS, CDR2 YFSETQ.

This clonotype was detected many times. The chain joins TRBV28 to TRBJ1-6; no firm D call. Trimming took 3 bases from V and 10 from J, leaving 16 bases between them. The germline gives CDR1 MDHEN, CDR2 SYDVKM. The CDR3 has 15 amino acids. CDR3 sequence reads: CASSFRVGSGSPLHF. CDR3 nucleotide sequence: TGTGCCAGCAGTTTTAGGGTGGGATCTGGGTCACCCCTCCACTTT.

For this clonotype: The junction and the germline gene differ at one end; a read error may be behind it. The genes are TRBV12-3 or TRBV12-4 and TRBJ1-1; D remains ambiguous. There are 13 residues in the CDR3. The CDR3 nucleotides read TGTGCCAGCTACTTTAGGTTGAATACTGAAGCTTTCTTT. Its protein product is CASYFRLNTEAFF.

This chain links TRBV28 with TRBJ1-5; no clear D. The CDR3 has 12 residues. V was pared by 8 bases and J by 5 bases, with 10 bases between. Germline V gene sequence: CDR1 MDHEN, CDR2 SYDVKM. CDR3 nucleotide sequence: TGTGCCAGCCTTACCACACATCAGCCCCAGCATTTT. It specifies CASLTTHQPQHF.

This clonotype was recorded many times. The rearrangement links TRBV11-2 to TRBJ2-6; maybe TRBD2 (5 bases). The germline V gene has CDR1 SGHAT and CDR2 FQNNGV. This CDR3 spans 18 amino acids. Deletions cut 2 bases from V and 0 bases from J, with 14 bases between. Here the CDR3 DNA reads TGTGCCAGCAGCTTAATGGGCAGGACTTACTCTGGGGCCAACGTCCTGACTTTC. This encodes CASSLMGRTYSGANVLTF.

Many counts were recorded for this clonotype. The gene calls are TRBV11-2 and TRBJ2-5, with TRBD1 identical over 11 bases. Trimming took 5 bases from V and 2 from J; bases not matched to a gene: 4. The CDR3 has 15 residues. Germline V gives CDR1 SGHAT, CDR2 FQNNGV. CDR3 DNA: TGTGCCAGCAGCCCAGGGGACAGGGGGCAAGAGACCCAGTACTTC. Its translation is CASSPGDRGQETQYF.

This clonotype has more than one count but fewer than ten. The V call is TRBV7-9, the J call TRBJ2-4, with D uncertain. Trimming pared 1 base from V and 5 bases from J, leaving 15 bases between. The germline V gene encodes CDR1 SEHNR and CDR2 FQNEAQ (reference sequence). The CDR3 covers 16 residues. CDR3 sequence reads: CASSLGGSFGQNIQYF. The CDR3 DNA reads as TGTGCCAGCAGCTTAGGTGGCAGTTTTGGGCAAAACATTCAGTACTTC. Supplemented by reference TRBV7-9 and TRBJ2-4, the full variable domain reads DTGVSQNPRHKITKRGQNVTFRCDPISEHNRLYWYRQTLGQGPEFLTYFQNEAQLEKSRLLSDRFSAERPKGSFSTLEIQRTEQGDSAMYLCASSLGGSFGQNIQYFGAGTRLSVL.

The sample holds many counts of this clonotype. This chain uses TRBV2 with TRBJ1-5; no clear D gene. Trimming shortened V by 8 bases and J by 4 bases, and 12 bases separated the two germline ends. CDR1 is SNHLY, CDR2 FYNNEI, per germline. The CDR3 extends over 13 amino acids. The CDR3 loop reads CASSPRFNQPQHF. The CDR3 DNA sequence: TGTGCCAGCTCCCCAAGATTTAATCAGCCCCAGCATTTT.